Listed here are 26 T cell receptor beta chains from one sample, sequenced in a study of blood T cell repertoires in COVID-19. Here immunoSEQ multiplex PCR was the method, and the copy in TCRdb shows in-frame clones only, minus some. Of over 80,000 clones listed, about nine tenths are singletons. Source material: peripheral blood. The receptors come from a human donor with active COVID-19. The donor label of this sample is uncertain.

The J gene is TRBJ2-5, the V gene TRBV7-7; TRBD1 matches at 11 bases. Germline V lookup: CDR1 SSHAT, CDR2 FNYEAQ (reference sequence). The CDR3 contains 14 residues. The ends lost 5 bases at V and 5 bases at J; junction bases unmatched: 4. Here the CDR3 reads CASSLDRGLETQYF. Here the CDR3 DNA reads TGTGCCAGCAGCCTGGACAGGGGGCTTGAGACCCAGTACTTC. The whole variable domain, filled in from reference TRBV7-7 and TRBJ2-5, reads GAGVSQSPRYKVTKRGQDVTLRCDPISSHATLYWYQQALGQGPEFLTYFNYEAQPDKSGLPSDRFSAERPEGSISTLTIQRTEQRDSAMYRCASSLDRGLETQYFGPGTRLLVL.

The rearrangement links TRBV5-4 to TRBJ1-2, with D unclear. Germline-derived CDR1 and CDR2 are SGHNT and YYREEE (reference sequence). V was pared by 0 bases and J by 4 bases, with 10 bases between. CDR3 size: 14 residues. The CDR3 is CASSLDSLAYGYTF. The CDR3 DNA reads TGTGCCAGCAGCTTGGACAGTCTGGCCTATGGCTACACCTTC.

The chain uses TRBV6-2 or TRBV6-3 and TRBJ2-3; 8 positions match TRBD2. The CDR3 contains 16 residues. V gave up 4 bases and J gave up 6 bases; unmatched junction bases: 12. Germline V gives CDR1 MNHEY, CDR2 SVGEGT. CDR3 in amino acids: CASSSRSAGEFDTQYF. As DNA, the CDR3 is TGTGCCAGCAGTTCCCGATCAGCGGGGGAGTTTGATACGCAGTATTTT.

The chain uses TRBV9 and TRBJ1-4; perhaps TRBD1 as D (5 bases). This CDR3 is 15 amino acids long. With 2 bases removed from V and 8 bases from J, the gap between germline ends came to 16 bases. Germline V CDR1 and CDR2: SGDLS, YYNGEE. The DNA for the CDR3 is TGTGCCAGCAGCGTGGGAATCGGGGGTAACGAAAAACTGTTTTTT. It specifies CASSVGIGGNEKLFF.

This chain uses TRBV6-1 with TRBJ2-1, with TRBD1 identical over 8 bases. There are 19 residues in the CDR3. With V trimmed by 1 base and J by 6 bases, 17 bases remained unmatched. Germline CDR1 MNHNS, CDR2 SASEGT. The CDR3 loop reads CASSEGTGLGGGPGNEQFF. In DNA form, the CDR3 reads TGTGCCAGCAGTGAAGGGACAGGGTTGGGGGGTGGCCCCGGCAATGAGCAGTTCTTC.

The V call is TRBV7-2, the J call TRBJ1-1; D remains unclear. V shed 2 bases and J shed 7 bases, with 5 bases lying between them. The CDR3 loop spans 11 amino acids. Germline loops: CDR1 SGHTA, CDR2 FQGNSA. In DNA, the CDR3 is TGTGCCAGCAGCTTATACGGTGAAGCTTTCTTT. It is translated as CASSLYGEAFF.

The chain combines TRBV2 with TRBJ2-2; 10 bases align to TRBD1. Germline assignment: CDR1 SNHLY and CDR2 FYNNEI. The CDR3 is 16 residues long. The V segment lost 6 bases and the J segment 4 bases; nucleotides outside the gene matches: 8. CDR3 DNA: TGTGCCAGCAGCCGAGACAGGGGGCGTCCCACCGGGGAGCTGTTTTTT. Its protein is CASSRDRGRPTGELFF.

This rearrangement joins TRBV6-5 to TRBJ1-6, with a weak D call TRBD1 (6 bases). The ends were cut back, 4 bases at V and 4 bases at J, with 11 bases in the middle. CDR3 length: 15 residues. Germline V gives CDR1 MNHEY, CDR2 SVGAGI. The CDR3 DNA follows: TGTGCCAGCAGTTTACAGGGAAGATATAATTCACCCCTCCACTTT. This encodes CASSLQGRYNSPLHF.

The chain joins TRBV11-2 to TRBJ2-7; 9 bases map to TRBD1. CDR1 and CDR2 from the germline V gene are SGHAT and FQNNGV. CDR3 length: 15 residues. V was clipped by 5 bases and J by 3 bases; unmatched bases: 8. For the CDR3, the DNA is TGTGCCAGCAGCCCTGGGACAGGGAAAAGCTACGAGCAGTACTTC. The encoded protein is CASSPGTGKSYEQYF.

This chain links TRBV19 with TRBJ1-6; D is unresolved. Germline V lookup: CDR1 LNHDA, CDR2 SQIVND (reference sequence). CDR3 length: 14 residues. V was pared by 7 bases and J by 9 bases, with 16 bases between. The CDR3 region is CASTYGEEGSPLHF. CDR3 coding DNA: TGTGCCAGTACCTACGGGGAGGAGGGTTCACCCCTCCACTTT.

The CDR3: CASEQGNAYEQYF. The CDR3 coding sequence is TGTGCCAGTGAACAGGGCAACGCGTACGAGCAGTACTTC. This chain joins TRBV6-4 and TRBJ2-7, with D perhaps matching TRBD1 (6 bases). The germline gives CDR1 MRHNA, CDR2 SNTAGT. Trimming pared 9 bases from V and 4 bases from J, leaving 16 bases between. CDR3 length: 13 amino acids.

The CDR3 DNA follows: TGTGCCAGCAGCGTAAGCGGGGGGGCTCAAGAGACCCAGTACTTC. Translated: CASSVSGGAQETQYF. The rearrangement links TRBV9 to TRBJ2-5; 10 nucleotides agree with TRBD2. V shed 1 base and J 2 bases; nucleotides not matched to a gene: 2. CDR1 and CDR2 (germline): SGDLS, YYNGEE. The CDR3 runs to 15 residues.

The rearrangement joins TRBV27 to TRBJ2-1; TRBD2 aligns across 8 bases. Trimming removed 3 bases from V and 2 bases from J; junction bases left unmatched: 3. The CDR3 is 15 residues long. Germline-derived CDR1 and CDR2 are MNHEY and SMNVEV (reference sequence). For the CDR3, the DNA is TGTGCCAGCAGTTTCGGGGGGGCAACCTACAATGAGCAGTTCTTC. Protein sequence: CASSFGGATYNEQFF.

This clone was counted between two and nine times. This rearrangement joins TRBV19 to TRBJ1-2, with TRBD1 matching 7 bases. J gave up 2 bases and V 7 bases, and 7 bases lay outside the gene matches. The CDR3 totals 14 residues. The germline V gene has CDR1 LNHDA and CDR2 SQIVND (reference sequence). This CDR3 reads CASISRDRNYGYTF. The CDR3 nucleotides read TGTGCCAGTATTTCACGGGACAGAAACTATGGCTACACCTTC.

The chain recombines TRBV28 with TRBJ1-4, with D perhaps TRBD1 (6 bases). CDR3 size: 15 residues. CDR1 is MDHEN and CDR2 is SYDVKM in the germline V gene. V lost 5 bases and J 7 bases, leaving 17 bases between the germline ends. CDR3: CASSRDGGGGEKLFF. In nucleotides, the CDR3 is TGTGCCAGCAGTCGAGATGGGGGCGGGGGTGAAAAACTGTTTTTT.

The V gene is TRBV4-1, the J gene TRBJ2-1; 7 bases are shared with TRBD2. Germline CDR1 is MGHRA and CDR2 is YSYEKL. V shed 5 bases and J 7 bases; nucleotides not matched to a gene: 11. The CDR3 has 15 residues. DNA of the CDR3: TGCGCCAGCAGCGCCCACGGACTAGGCGGGAATGAGCAGTTCTTC. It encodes CASSAHGLGGNEQFF.

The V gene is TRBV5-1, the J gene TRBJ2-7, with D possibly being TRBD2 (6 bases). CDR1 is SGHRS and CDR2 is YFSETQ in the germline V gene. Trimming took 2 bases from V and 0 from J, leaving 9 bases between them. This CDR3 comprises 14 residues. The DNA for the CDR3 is TGCGCCAGCAGCTTCTCCGGGAGCTCCTACGAGCAGTACTTC. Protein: CASSFSGSSYEQYF.

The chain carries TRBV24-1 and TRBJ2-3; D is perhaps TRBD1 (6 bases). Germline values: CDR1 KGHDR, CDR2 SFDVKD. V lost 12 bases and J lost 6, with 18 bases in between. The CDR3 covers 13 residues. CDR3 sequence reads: CASVRGGRDTQYF. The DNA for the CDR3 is TGTGCCTCGGTCAGGGGTGGAAGGGATACGCAGTATTTT.

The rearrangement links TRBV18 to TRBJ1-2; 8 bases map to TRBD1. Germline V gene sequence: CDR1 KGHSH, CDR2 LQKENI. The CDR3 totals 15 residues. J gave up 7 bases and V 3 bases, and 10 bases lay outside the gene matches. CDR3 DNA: TGTGCCAGCTCACCGGGGACGGACAGGGCGGTTGGCTACACCTTC. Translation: CASSPGTDRAVGYTF.

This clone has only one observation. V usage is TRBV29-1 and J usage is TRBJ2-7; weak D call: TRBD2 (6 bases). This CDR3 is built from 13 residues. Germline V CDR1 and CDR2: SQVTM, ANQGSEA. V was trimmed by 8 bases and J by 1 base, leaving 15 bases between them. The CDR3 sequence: CSITYSGSYEQYF. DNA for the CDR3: TGCAGCATTACTTATAGCGGTTCCTACGAGCAGTACTTC.

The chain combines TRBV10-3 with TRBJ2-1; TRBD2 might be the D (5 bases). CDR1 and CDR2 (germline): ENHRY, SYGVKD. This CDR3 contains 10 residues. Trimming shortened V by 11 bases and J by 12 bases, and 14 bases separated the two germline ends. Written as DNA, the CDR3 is TGTGCCTCCGGGGAGCTCCTGCAGTTCTTC. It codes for CASGELLQFF.

For the CDR3, the DNA is TGTGCCAGCAGCAGGACAGACAGGGTAGTCAATGAGCAGTTCTTC. Translation: CASSRTDRVVNEQFF. The J gene is TRBJ2-1, the V gene TRBV21-1; the DNA was not compared with TRBD1, the D call given in the table. TRBV21-1 is classified as a pseudogene. The CDR3 contains 15 residues.

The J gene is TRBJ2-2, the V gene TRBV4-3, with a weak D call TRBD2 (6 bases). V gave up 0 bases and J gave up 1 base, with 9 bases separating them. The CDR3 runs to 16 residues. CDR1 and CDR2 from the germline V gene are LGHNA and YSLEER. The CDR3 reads CASSQDVAVNTGELFF. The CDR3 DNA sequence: TGCGCCAGCAGCCAAGATGTAGCGGTGAACACCGGGGAGCTGTTTTTT.

The CDR3 region has the DNA TGTGCCAGCTCACCAGCCGCCAGGGTATATGAAAAACTGTTTTTT. Amino acids: CASSPAARVYEKLFF. V usage is TRBV18 and J usage is TRBJ1-4; the D gene is possibly TRBD1 (5 bases). Germline lookup yields CDR1 KGHSH and CDR2 LQKENI. The CDR3 loop spans 15 amino acids. The V gene lost 2 bases and the J gene lost 6 bases, with 13 bases spanning the gap.

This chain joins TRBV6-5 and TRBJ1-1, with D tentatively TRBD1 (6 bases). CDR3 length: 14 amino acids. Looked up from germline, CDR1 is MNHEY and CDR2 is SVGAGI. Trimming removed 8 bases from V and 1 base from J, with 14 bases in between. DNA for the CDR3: TGTGCCAGCGGGGAACGGGACACGAACACTGAAGCTTTCTTT. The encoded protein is CASGERDTNTEAFF.

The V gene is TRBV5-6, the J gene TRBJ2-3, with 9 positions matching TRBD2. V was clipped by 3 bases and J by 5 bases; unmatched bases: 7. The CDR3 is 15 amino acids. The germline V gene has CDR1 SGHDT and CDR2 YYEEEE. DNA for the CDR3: TGTGCCAGCAGCTCGCTAGCGGGGAGAAAAGATACGCAGTATTTT. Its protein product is CASSSLAGRKDTQYF.